The 19 T cell receptor beta chains given below trace back to one sample, sequenced in a study of OX40 agonist ivuxolimab in advanced cancers. Sequencing was performed with immunoSEQ multiplex PCR; in TCRdb, only in-frame clones are kept and a portion is missing. The sample lists 100,000 or so clones; roughly nine tenths were seen once. Sequences were derived from CD4+ or CD8+ T cells sorted from blood, sampled in a trial of the OX40 agonist ivuxolimab. These receptors came from an adult with an advanced solid tumor such as melanoma, head and neck, liver or kidney cancer.

The chain carries TRBV7-2 and TRBJ1-2; perhaps TRBD1 as D (6 bases). Germline lookup yields CDR1 SGHTA and CDR2 FQGNSA. Trimming pared 0 bases from V and 7 bases from J, leaving 27 bases between. This CDR3 spans 19 amino acids. The CDR3 nucleotides read TGTGCCAGCAGCTTAGCCTCTCGGGGGGGGCCGTCATCTCTCTCTGGCTACACCTTC. Encoded protein: CASSLASRGGPSSLSGYTF.

Concerning this clone itself: Relative to the germline gene, one junction end is altered; a read error may explain this. The chain links TRBV5-1 to TRBJ1-2, with D possibly matching TRBD1 (6 bases). This CDR3 contains 11 residues. Germline V gene lookup returns CDR1 SGHRS and CDR2 YFSETQ. The CDR3 protein is CASSYRDGYTF. Written as DNA, the CDR3 is TGTGCCAGCAGCTACAGGGATGGCTACACCTTC.

A word on this clone: The germline gene is not matched at one end of the junction; a read error may be the cause. The rearrangement joins TRBV5-4 to TRBJ2-7, with TRBD2 matching over 7 bases. The germline gives CDR1 SGHNT, CDR2 YYREEE (reference sequence). This CDR3 has 15 residues. CDR3 nucleotides: TGTGCCAGCAGCTTCATTGGCGGGAGCTCCAACGAGCAGTACTTC. It specifies CASSFIGGSSNEQYF.

The CDR3 DNA reads TGTGCCAGCAGCCGTGGAGGCTCGGCCGAAGCTTTCTTT. This encodes CASSRGGSAEAFF. This chain joins TRBV27 and TRBJ1-1; D is unclear. Germline CDR1 MNHEY, CDR2 SMNVEV (reference sequence). V dropped 6 bases and J dropped 8 bases, with 16 bases sitting between them. The CDR3 has 13 amino acids.

The chain couples TRBV11-3 to TRBJ2-2, with 10 bases matching TRBD1. Trimming cost V 3 bases and J 7 bases; bases outside gene matches: 5. The length of the CDR3 is 15 residues. Germline V gene lookup returns CDR1 SGHNT and CDR2 YENEEA. Here the CDR3 DNA reads TGTGCCAGCAGCTTCGGACAGGGGGATTTCGGGGAGCTGTTTTTT. The encoded protein is CASSFGQGDFGELFF.

The genes are TRBV7-2 and TRBJ1-5; D is undetermined. CDR3 size: 16 residues. Per germline, CDR1 SGHTA and CDR2 FQGNSA. Deletions cut 5 bases from V and 2 bases from J, with 16 bases between. CDR3 sequence (DNA): TGTGCCAGCAGCCTCCGGTACCCCCCCGGCAATCAGCCCCAGCATTTT. It translates to CASSLRYPPGNQPQHF.

This clone was detected a few times. This chain links TRBV5-1 with TRBJ2-7; 13 bases agree with TRBD2. The CDR3 loop spans 14 amino acids. The ends lost 5 bases at V and 7 bases at J; junction bases unmatched: 6. The germline gives CDR1 SGHRS, CDR2 YFSETQ. CDR3 bases: TGCGCCAGCAGACTAGCGGGAGGGCCTGGAGAGCAGTACTTC. Amino acids: CASRLAGGPGEQYF.

The rearrangement uses TRBV5-1 and TRBJ2-3; D might be TRBD2 (6 bases). The CDR3 runs 15 residues. Per the germline V gene, CDR1 is SGHRS and CDR2 is YFSETQ. V dropped 0 bases and J dropped 6 bases, with 14 bases sitting between them. The CDR3 DNA follows: TGCGCCAGCAGCTTGGCCCTCACCCGGGGGGATACGCAGTATTTT. Protein product: CASSLALTRGDTQYF. The complete variable domain, with remaining parts taken from reference TRBV5-1 and TRBJ2-3, reads KAGVTQTPRYLIKTRGQQVTLSCSPISGHRSVSWYQQTPGQGLQFLFEYFSETQRNKGNFPGRFSGRQFSNSRSEMNVSTLELGDSALYLCASSLALTRGDTQYFGPGTRLTVL.

The CDR3 nucleotides are TGTGCCTGGAGTACCGGGACAGGTGCTCAGCCCCAGCATTTT. Protein product: CAWSTGTGAQPQHF. The rearrangement joins TRBV30 to TRBJ1-5; 8 positions agree with TRBD1. Germline V gene data show CDR1 as GTSNPN and CDR2 as SVGIG (reference sequence). V shed 2 bases and J 6 bases; nucleotides not matched to a gene: 6. The CDR3 has 14 amino acids. Full variable domain (rest looked up from reference TRBV30 and TRBJ1-5): SQTIHQWPATLVQPVGSPLSLECTVEGTSNPNLYWYRQAAGRGLQLLFYSVGIGQISSEVPQNLSASRPQDRQFILSSKKLLLSDSGFYLCAWSTGTGAQPQHFGDGTRLSIL.

This clone was seen more than once but under ten times. V and J are TRBV5-6 and TRBJ1-5; no reliable D call. V gave up 1 base and J gave up 0 bases, with 5 bases separating them. The CDR3 contains 14 residues. Germline loops: CDR1 SGHDT, CDR2 YYEEEE. CDR3 loop: CASSLRGSNQPQHF. The CDR3 bases are TGTGCCAGCAGCTTGAGAGGTAGCAATCAGCCCCAGCATTTT. Variable domain in full (rest from reference TRBV5-6 and TRBJ1-5): DAGVTQSPTHLIKTRGQQVTLRCSPKSGHDTVSWYQQALGQGPQFIFQYYEEEERQRGNFPDRFSGHQFPNYSSELNVNALLLGDSALYLCASSLRGSNQPQHFGDGTRLSIL.

V is TRBV5-1 and J is TRBJ1-1, with D uncertain. With 0 bases removed from V and 5 bases from J, the gap between germline ends came to 14 bases. This CDR3 contains 15 residues. Germline V gene lookup returns CDR1 SGHRS and CDR2 YFSETQ. The CDR3 sequence is CASSLEWVSGTEAFF. The CDR3 region has the DNA TGCGCCAGCAGCTTGGAGTGGGTGTCGGGGACTGAAGCTTTCTTT.

This rearrangement joins TRBV28 to TRBJ2-2; D not resolved. Trimming stripped 6 bases from V and 1 base from J, with 12 bases between. The CDR3 consists of 15 residues. The germline gives CDR1 MDHEN, CDR2 SYDVKM. This chain's CDR3 is CASSPGRQNTGELFF. The CDR3 nucleotides read TGTGCCAGCAGCCCCGGTAGGCAGAACACCGGGGAGCTGTTTTTT. Looking up the rest from reference TRBV28 and TRBJ2-2 gives the full variable domain: DVKVTQSSRYLVKRTGEKVFLECVQDMDHENMFWYRQDPGLGLRLIYFSYDVKMKEKGDIPEGYSVSREKKERFSLILESASTNQTSMYLCASSPGRQNTGELFFGEGSRLTVL.

The chain has TRBV7-2 and TRBJ1-5; D not certain. The CDR3 covers 15 residues. Germline CDR1 reads SGHTA; CDR2 reads FQGNSA. V lost 1 base and J 0 bases, leaving 7 bases between the germline ends. CDR3 bases: TGTGCCAGCAGCTTAGGAATAGTTAGCAATCAGCCCCAGCATTTT. It translates to CASSLGIVSNQPQHF.

The chain has TRBV5-1 and TRBJ2-7, with D possibly matching TRBD1 (6 bases). The germline V gene encodes CDR1 SGHRS and CDR2 YFSETQ. The CDR3 length is 14 residues. Trimming removed 4 bases from V and 5 bases from J, with 16 bases in between. CDR3 sequence reads: CASSLRQVKDEQYF. CDR3 DNA sequence: TGCGCCAGCAGCCTGAGACAGGTCAAAGACGAGCAGTACTTC.

The rearrangement links TRBV4-3 to TRBJ2-2; a possible D gene is TRBD2 (5 bases). The length of the CDR3 is 17 residues. Germline assignment: CDR1 LGHNA and CDR2 YSLEER. The V and J ends lost 3 bases and 7 bases respectively, with 21 bases between them. The CDR3 DNA follows: TGCGCCAGCAGCCAGGTCCGTGGATCGGCGGGTGGCGGGGAGCTGTTTTTT. Translating it yields CASSQVRGSAGGGELFF.

The chain is built from TRBV9 and TRBJ2-1; no reliable D call. This CDR3 is 16 amino acids long. With 0 bases removed from V and 2 bases from J, the gap between germline ends came to 12 bases. Per germline, CDR1 SGDLS and CDR2 YYNGEE. This CDR3 is CASSVELRPPYNEQFF. The CDR3 DNA is TGTGCCAGCAGCGTAGAGTTGCGGCCGCCCTACAATGAGCAGTTCTTC.

The rearrangement joins TRBV21-1 to TRBJ2-3; TRBD1, the D gene given by the table, was not confirmed from the DNA. TRBV21-1 has pseudogene status. This CDR3 region has 18 residues. In nucleotides, the CDR3 is TGTGCCAGCAGCAAACCGGGACAGGGATCATTTTCTCCAGATACGCAGTATTTT. Residues: CASSKPGQGSFSPDTQYF.

V usage is TRBV4-1 and J usage is TRBJ1-3, with 9 bases that match TRBD1. Germline CDR1 is MGHRA and CDR2 is YSYEKL. The CDR3 spans 16 residues. V trimming: 1 base; J trimming: 4 bases; junction bases outside the gene matches: 5. The CDR3 spells CASSQAGTGLGNTIYF. The CDR3 nucleotides are TGCGCCAGCAGCCAAGCCGGGACAGGGTTAGGAAACACCATATATTTT.

The V call is TRBV6-6, the J call TRBJ1-2; D gene unclear. The CDR3 consists of 13 residues. Trimming pared 4 bases from V and 2 bases from J, leaving 8 bases between. The germline CDR1 and CDR2 sequences are MNHNY and SVGAGI (reference sequence). This CDR3 reads CASSLEKNYGYTF. DNA of the CDR3: TGTGCCAGCAGTTTAGAGAAAAACTATGGCTACACCTTC.